This is a list of T cell receptor beta chains from one sample in a study of blood T cell repertoires in COVID-19. The assay was immunoSEQ multiplex PCR, and TCRdb's table has in-frame clones only and misses some. Of about 97,000 clones in the sample, roughly nine tenths were seen once. The sequenced sample was peripheral blood. These receptors all stem from a man between 50 and 59 years old with acute or convalescent COVID-19. CDR3s include the opening cysteine and the closing phenylalanine or tryptophan. Each record gives: D gene, J gene, clone size, V gene, CDR3 DNA, CDR3 protein. A D gene is named only where the DNA matches it firmly. Clone sizes are given selectively: once, few, many, or a class where the clone is expanded.

d_call: -
j_call: TRBJ1-4
clone_size: -
v_call: TRBV5-1
cdr3_nt: TGCGCCAGCAGCTTGGGCGGGGGAACTAATGAAAAACTGTTTTTT
cdr3_aa: CASSLGGGTNEKLFF

d_call: -
j_call: TRBJ2-7
clone_size: once
v_call: TRBV2
cdr3_nt: TGTGCCAGCACCACAGGGTACGAGCAGTACTTC
cdr3_aa: CASTTGYEQYF

d_call: TRBD1
j_call: TRBJ2-5
clone_size: -
v_call: TRBV7-3
cdr3_nt: TGTGCCAGCAGCTTATTGGGACAGGGAGGAGAGACCCAGTACTTC
cdr3_aa: CASSLLGQGGETQYF

d_call: TRBD2
j_call: TRBJ2-2
clone_size: -
v_call: TRBV19
cdr3_nt: TGTGCCAGTACTCCTAGCGGGGGGGCTTACACCGGGGAGCTGTTTTTT
cdr3_aa: CASTPSGGAYTGELFF

d_call: -
j_call: TRBJ1-1
clone_size: -
v_call: TRBV28
cdr3_nt: TGTGCCAGCAGTTTAGGGGCTCCTCTGAACACTGAAGCTTTCTTT
cdr3_aa: CASSLGAPLNTEAFF

d_call: TRBD2
j_call: TRBJ2-1
clone_size: -
v_call: TRBV9
cdr3_nt: TGTGCCAGCAGCGTGACTAGCGGGGTCAATGAGCAGTTCTTC
cdr3_aa: CASSVTSGVNEQFF

d_call: -
j_call: TRBJ1-4
clone_size: -
v_call: TRBV19
cdr3_nt: TGTGCCAGTAGTATAGGTACACAGGTGGGAGGTGGAAAACTGTTTTTT
cdr3_aa: CASSIGTQVGGGKLFF

d_call: TRBD1
j_call: TRBJ1-1
clone_size: -
v_call: TRBV6-1
cdr3_nt: TGTGCCAGCAGGCTAAGGGACAGGGGAGAAGCTTTCTTT
cdr3_aa: CASRLRDRGEAFF

d_call: -
j_call: TRBJ2-1
clone_size: -
v_call: TRBV7-6
cdr3_nt: TGTGCCAGCAGCTTGAGGTCAGGGGATTCGTCCTACAATGAGCAGTTCTTC
cdr3_aa: CASSLRSGDSSYNEQFF

d_call: -
j_call: TRBJ1-4
clone_size: -
v_call: TRBV5-6
cdr3_nt: TGTGCCAGCAGCTTGAGCTGGGGGGAAAAAGAAAAACTGTTTTTT
cdr3_aa: CASSLSWGEKEKLFF

d_call: TRBD1
j_call: TRBJ2-3
clone_size: -
v_call: TRBV30
cdr3_nt: TGTGCCTGGAGTCAGGGACAGGGAGCGGATACGCAGTATTTT
cdr3_aa: CAWSQGQGADTQYF

d_call: -
j_call: TRBJ1-5
clone_size: -
v_call: TRBV4-3
cdr3_nt: TGCGCCAGCAGCCAAGCTTTTGGGGGCCTTGAGAATCAGCCCCAGCATTTT
cdr3_aa: CASSQAFGGLENQPQHF

d_call: -
j_call: TRBJ1-4
clone_size: -
v_call: TRBV19
cdr3_nt: TGTGCCAGTAGTGTCGGAGGAGGGTTCAGGGAAAAACTGTTTTTT
cdr3_aa: CASSVGGGFREKLFF

d_call: -
j_call: TRBJ1-1
clone_size: -
v_call: TRBV2
cdr3_nt: TGTGCCAGCAGTTACCTGGACAGACCTACTGGGCCTGAAGCTTTCTTT
cdr3_aa: CASSYLDRPTGPEAFF

d_call: -
j_call: TRBJ1-6
clone_size: -
v_call: TRBV6-5
cdr3_nt: TGTGCCAGCACCCCGACAGCAGTTGGTTCACCCCTCCACTTT
cdr3_aa: CASTPTAVGSPLHF

d_call: TRBD2
j_call: TRBJ2-5
clone_size: -
v_call: TRBV3-1/TRBV3-2
cdr3_nt: TGTGCCAGCAGCTCCGGGACTAGCGGGGGGGCGCAAGAGACCCAGTACTTC
cdr3_aa: CASSSGTSGGAQETQYF

d_call: TRBD1
j_call: TRBJ1-1
clone_size: -
v_call: TRBV5-6
cdr3_nt: TGTGCCAGCAGCCGGGGACAGGAACACACTGAAGCTTTCTTT
cdr3_aa: CASSRGQEHTEAFF

d_call: -
j_call: TRBJ1-2
clone_size: once
v_call: TRBV6-4
cdr3_nt: TGTGCCAGCAGTAATCAGCCGGCGCCTCAAGGGGATGGCTACACCTTC
cdr3_aa: CASSNQPAPQGDGYTF

d_call: TRBD1
j_call: TRBJ2-2
clone_size: -
v_call: TRBV24-1
cdr3_nt: TGTGCCACCAGTGAAACGGACAGGGGTGGGCCCGGGGAGCTGTTTTTT
cdr3_aa: CATSETDRGGPGELFF

d_call: -
j_call: TRBJ1-5
clone_size: -
v_call: TRBV19
cdr3_nt: TGTGCCAGTAGCCTTGGAGGGCCCCAGCATTTT
cdr3_aa: CASSLGGPQHF

d_call: TRBD1
j_call: TRBJ1-6
clone_size: once
v_call: TRBV6-1
cdr3_nt: TGTGCCAGCAGTGACCGGACAGGGCAAAATTCACCCCTCCACTTT
cdr3_aa: CASSDRTGQNSPLHF

d_call: TRBD1
j_call: TRBJ1-1
clone_size: -
v_call: TRBV6-5
cdr3_nt: TGTGCCAGCAGCTCGACAGGGGGCACTGAAGCTTTCTTT
cdr3_aa: CASSSTGGTEAFF

d_call: -
j_call: TRBJ2-7
clone_size: -
v_call: TRBV7-9
cdr3_nt: TGTGCCAGCAGCCCCTCAGGGTACGAGCAGTACTTC
cdr3_aa: CASSPSGYEQYF

d_call: TRBD1
j_call: TRBJ2-1
clone_size: -
v_call: TRBV7-3
cdr3_nt: TGTGCCAGCAGCTCCCGACAGGGGAAGTCCTACAATGAGCAGTTCTTC
cdr3_aa: CASSSRQGKSYNEQFF

d_call: -
j_call: TRBJ1-1
clone_size: once
v_call: TRBV3-1/TRBV3-2
cdr3_nt: TGTGCCAGCAGCCAAGCAGCGGGTAGGAGCACTGAAGCTTTCTTT
cdr3_aa: CASSQAAGRSTEAFF

d_call: TRBD1
j_call: TRBJ2-7
clone_size: -
v_call: TRBV19
cdr3_nt: TGTGCCAGTAGTCAAATTACGGGACAGGGGGTTTCCGAGCAGTACTTC
cdr3_aa: CASSQITGQGVSEQYF

d_call: -
j_call: TRBJ2-3
clone_size: -
v_call: TRBV5-1
cdr3_nt: TGCGCCAGCAGCTTGGGGGGGCAAGCCACAGATACGCAGTATTTT
cdr3_aa: CASSLGGQATDTQYF

d_call: TRBD1
j_call: TRBJ1-6
clone_size: -
v_call: TRBV30
cdr3_nt: TGTGCCTGGAGCGGGATAGGGGGCAGAACACCCCTCCACTTT
cdr3_aa: CAWSGIGGRTPLHF

d_call: TRBD1
j_call: TRBJ2-1
clone_size: once
v_call: TRBV5-4
cdr3_nt: TGTGCCAGCAGCTTGGGGGGACAGGCCTACAATGAGCAGTTCTTC
cdr3_aa: CASSLGGQAYNEQFF

d_call: -
j_call: TRBJ1-3
clone_size: -
v_call: TRBV2
cdr3_nt: TGTGCCAGCAGGGCCGGGATAAACACCATATATTTT
cdr3_aa: CASRAGINTIYF

d_call: TRBD1
j_call: TRBJ1-2
clone_size: -
v_call: TRBV7-9
cdr3_nt: TGTGCCAGCAGCCCACCTCCCGGGACAGGGGACCTCTTTGGCTACACCTTC
cdr3_aa: CASSPPPGTGDLFGYTF

d_call: TRBD2
j_call: TRBJ2-3
clone_size: once
v_call: TRBV7-2
cdr3_nt: TGTGCCAGCAGCTTAGAGTCGGTAGCGGGGGGTTGGGGGCAGTATTTT
cdr3_aa: CASSLESVAGGWGQYF

d_call: -
j_call: TRBJ1-2
clone_size: -
v_call: TRBV19
cdr3_nt: TGTGCCGGTAGTATAGATCACAGGGAGATCTATGGCTACACCTTC
cdr3_aa: CAGSIDHREIYGYTF

d_call: -
j_call: TRBJ1-5
clone_size: -
v_call: TRBV6-4
cdr3_nt: TGTGCCAGCAGTGAGGGGGCCAATCAGCCCCAGCATTTT
cdr3_aa: CASSEGANQPQHF

d_call: -
j_call: TRBJ2-2
clone_size: once
v_call: TRBV7-6
cdr3_nt: TGTGCCAGCAGCTTAGCGCGGGGCCCAGGTACCGGGGAGCTGTTTTTT
cdr3_aa: CASSLARGPGTGELFF

d_call: TRBD2
j_call: TRBJ2-2
clone_size: -
v_call: TRBV4-2
cdr3_nt: TGTGCCAGCAGCCAAGTAGTTCCCCTAGCGGGGGATAGCTCCGGGGAGCTGTTTTTT
cdr3_aa: CASSQVVPLAGDSSGELFF

d_call: TRBD1
j_call: TRBJ2-7
clone_size: -
v_call: TRBV19
cdr3_nt: TGTGCCAGTAGTCCTCCCCGGGACAGGGGAGAGGACGAGCAGTACTTC
cdr3_aa: CASSPPRDRGEDEQYF

d_call: TRBD1
j_call: TRBJ1-1
clone_size: -
v_call: TRBV11-2
cdr3_nt: TGTGCCAGCAACGTCAGGGGGACGGCTGAAGCTTTCTTT
cdr3_aa: CASNVRGTAEAFF

d_call: -
j_call: TRBJ1-4
clone_size: once
v_call: TRBV5-1
cdr3_nt: TGCGCCAGCAGCGGATCAGGGTGGACTAATGAAAAACTGTTTTTT
cdr3_aa: CASSGSGWTNEKLFF

d_call: TRBD2
j_call: TRBJ2-3
clone_size: -
v_call: TRBV5-4
cdr3_nt: TGTGCCAGCAGCTTGGCCATGAGCGGGGTCTTTGAATATTTT
cdr3_aa: CASSLAMSGVFEYF

d_call: -
j_call: TRBJ1-1
clone_size: -
v_call: TRBV7-2
cdr3_nt: TGTGCCAGCAGCCGTGACAGGTCGGGGACTGAAGCTTTCTTT
cdr3_aa: CASSRDRSGTEAFF

d_call: -
j_call: TRBJ1-6
clone_size: -
v_call: TRBV6-5
cdr3_nt: TGTGCCAGCAGCTCCGAGGTGGGTTCACCCCTCCACTTT
cdr3_aa: CASSSEVGSPLHF

d_call: TRBD1
j_call: TRBJ1-5
clone_size: -
v_call: TRBV6-2/TRBV6-3
cdr3_nt: TGTGCCAGCAGCGGCGGGACAGGGTCACCCACCAGCAATCAGCCCCAGCATTTT
cdr3_aa: CASSGGTGSPTSNQPQHF

d_call: -
j_call: TRBJ2-2
clone_size: -
v_call: TRBV27
cdr3_nt: TGTGCCAGCAGTGTAAGGACAGCGGGGGAGCTGTTTTTT
cdr3_aa: CASSVRTAGELFF

d_call: -
j_call: TRBJ2-7
clone_size: -
v_call: TRBV4-3
cdr3_nt: TGCGCCAGCAGCCGAGACGGCTACGAGCAGTACTTC
cdr3_aa: CASSRDGYEQYF

d_call: -
j_call: TRBJ1-1
clone_size: -
v_call: TRBV5-1
cdr3_nt: TGCGCCAGCAGTCTTTCGTGGAACACTGAAGCTTTCTTT
cdr3_aa: CASSLSWNTEAFF

d_call: -
j_call: TRBJ1-1
clone_size: -
v_call: TRBV29-1
cdr3_nt: TGCAGCGTCCGGGGAGGCACTGAAGCTTTCTTT
cdr3_aa: CSVRGGTEAFF

d_call: -
j_call: TRBJ1-5
clone_size: -
v_call: TRBV28
cdr3_nt: TGTGCCAGCAGTCAACGTCAAAGAGGTCAGCCCCAGCATTTT
cdr3_aa: CASSQRQRGQPQHF

d_call: -
j_call: TRBJ1-2
clone_size: -
v_call: TRBV4-1
cdr3_nt: TGCGCCAGCAGCCAAGAGGCGGACAGAGGCTATGGCTACACCTTC
cdr3_aa: CASSQEADRGYGYTF

d_call: -
j_call: TRBJ1-1
clone_size: -
v_call: TRBV13
cdr3_nt: TGTGCCAGCATCTTATCCGGGGTTCAGAACACTGAAGCTTTCTTT
cdr3_aa: CASILSGVQNTEAFF

d_call: -
j_call: TRBJ1-5
clone_size: -
v_call: TRBV18
cdr3_nt: TGTGCCAGCTCTAGACAGCCTAATCAGCCCCAGCATTTT
cdr3_aa: CASSRQPNQPQHF

d_call: TRBD1
j_call: TRBJ2-7
clone_size: -
v_call: TRBV10-1
cdr3_nt: TGCGCCAGCAGCGGGACAGTCTACGAGCAGTACTTC
cdr3_aa: CASSGTVYEQYF

d_call: TRBD2
j_call: TRBJ2-3
clone_size: -
v_call: TRBV7-9
cdr3_nt: TGTGCCAGCAGCGCACGACTAGCGGGAGCAGATACGCAGTATTTT
cdr3_aa: CASSARLAGADTQYF